Listed below are T cell receptor beta chains from one sample, sequenced in a study of cytomegalovirus exposure and HLA in healthy donors. The table came from immunoSEQ multiplex PCR; TCRdb's copy has only in-frame clones and leaves some out. The profile shows roughly 100,000 clones, 70% to 85% of them singletons. Sample: PBMCs. These receptor sequences come from a boy between 10 and 17 years old in good health and CMV-seronegative. Both conserved end residues are part of each CDR3. Fields, in order: V gene, clone size, J gene, CDR3 protein. Part of the rows lack a size; the others show once, few, many or a class for expanded clones.

TRBV6-4,NA,TRBJ1-1,CASSDTGNTEAFF
TRBV6-5,NA,TRBJ1-1,CASSYDWTGGTEAFF
TRBV7-2,NA,TRBJ1-2,CASSFDSNSLLYGYTF
TRBV4-1,NA,TRBJ2-3,CASSQRPRADTQYF
TRBV6-5,NA,TRBJ2-7,CASSDGQVYEQYF
TRBV28,few,TRBJ1-5,CASSPVRGIQPQHF
TRBV2,few,TRBJ2-7,CASRIGDSSYEQYF
TRBV2,NA,TRBJ2-7,CARETSGRYEQYF
TRBV2,NA,TRBJ1-6,CATRGKWSPLHF
TRBV6-6,NA,TRBJ1-6,CASSNPNRSAPPLHF
TRBV27,NA,TRBJ1-6,CASSWERDNSPLHF
TRBV9,NA,TRBJ2-1,CASSVGGDYYNEQFF
TRBV7-8,NA,TRBJ2-1,CASSSPRERYNEQFF
TRBV19,NA,TRBJ2-4,CASSIRGTVKNIQYF
TRBV7-2,once,TRBJ1-1,CASSLGPATNTEAFF
TRBV5-6,few,TRBJ1-5,CASSLGGDQPQHF
TRBV5-6,NA,TRBJ1-4,CASSSGTGHEKLFF
TRBV11-2,NA,TRBJ1-2,CASSLLSNYGYTF
TRBV30,NA,TRBJ2-2,CAWRSEGELFF
TRBV13,NA,TRBJ2-7,CASSTHRTGDSYEQYF
TRBV2,NA,TRBJ2-7,CASSDLDITEYEQYF
TRBV30,medium-sized,TRBJ2-4,CAWMGLAGAAKNIQYF
TRBV6-5,NA,TRBJ1-2,CASSQQTGHIYGYTF
TRBV5-1,few,TRBJ1-1,CASSNQGEYTEAFF
TRBV11-2,NA,TRBJ2-7,CASSLFAGGSIYEQYF
TRBV30,NA,TRBJ1-2,CAWSLTGVGGYTF
TRBV5-6,NA,TRBJ1-1,CASSFNGGTGTEAFF
TRBV6-5,few,TRBJ2-1,CASVGGSGHNEQFF
TRBV9,NA,TRBJ1-6,CASRGQGGDNSPLHF
TRBV5-4,NA,TRBJ2-5,CASSPQGGRQETQYF
TRBV28,NA,TRBJ2-7,CASSFRRLMNHEQYF
TRBV7-9,NA,TRBJ1-1,CASSFDRGLENTEAFF
TRBV21-1,few,TRBJ2-3,CASSKEGLAGNTDTQYF
TRBV6-6,few,TRBJ2-3,CASSSRQAITDTQYF
TRBV6-9,NA,TRBJ2-5,CASSYSMRIQETQYF
TRBV4-2,NA,TRBJ2-3,CASGTRSTDTQYF
TRBV7-3,once,TRBJ2-1,CASSRNSYNEQFF
TRBV7-2,NA,TRBJ2-3,CASSLVGLAGGTDTQYF
TRBV18,NA,TRBJ2-3,CASSAGLAGVGDTQYF
TRBV27,NA,TRBJ2-5,CASSGKAGGTGETQYF
TRBV6-5,few,TRBJ1-1,CASWRLNTEAFF
TRBV27,NA,TRBJ1-5,CASSLTGIGQPQHF
TRBV29-1,NA,TRBJ2-1,CSVVPGEGDEQFF
TRBV7-2,once,TRBJ1-6,CASSGGTLSNSPLHF
TRBV5-6,few,TRBJ2-7,CASKSQGNYEQYF
TRBV5-1,few,TRBJ1-1,CASRGRTEAFF
TRBV7-9,NA,TRBJ2-7,CASSLSGIGEQYF
TRBV5-1,NA,TRBJ1-6,CASSLEADRSNSPLHF
TRBV10-1,NA,TRBJ2-7,CVRGDSIYEQYF
TRBV6-1,NA,TRBJ1-2,CASSEDATGNYGYTF
TRBV4-2,NA,TRBJ1-2,CASSPSRGPYGYTF
TRBV5-1,NA,TRBJ2-5,CASSPGTSAGETQYF
TRBV4-2,NA,TRBJ2-6,CASSQDKSSGANVLTF
TRBV6-5,few,TRBJ2-2,CASRTGDVEELFF
TRBV9,NA,TRBJ2-5,CASSGTSGRETQYF
TRBV7-2,NA,TRBJ2-2,CASSSRRVTGELFF
TRBV28,NA,TRBJ2-7,CASSSTRDSYEQYF